This record looks at one TCR beta chain sequence and its context. Antigen specificity is unknown. Data came from immunoSEQ multiplex PCR; TCRdb stores just in-frame clones and leaves some out. This sample carries roughly 120,000 clones, roughly 84% of them seen once, and the ten largest clones take 17%. The analysis combined second doses at about 4 or about 12 weeks. Per germline, CDR1 SQVTM and CDR2 ANQGSEA. The CDR3 has 13 residues. V was shortened by 4 bases and J by 5 bases, with 13 bases between the two germline ends. This sample stems from a study of T cell responses to AZD1222 COVID-19 vaccine. Regarding the study as a whole: Recipients of two AZD1222 doses showed rising Spike-specific TCR breadth and depth. Most donors were white British, females outnumbered males, and clonal diversity was possibly underestimated.

This specimen consisted of peripheral blood, obtained 28 days after the second AZD1222 dose. This sequence was found in an adult who received the AZD1222 COVID-19 vaccine. The chain couples TRBV29-1 to TRBJ2-3; D is ambiguous. The DNA for the CDR3 is TGCAGCGTTGCTCCAGGCAGTCAAGATACGCAGTATTTT. Protein product: CSVAPGSQDTQYF.